One and the same sample provided the 6 T cell receptor beta chains below, sequenced in a study of cytomegalovirus exposure and HLA in healthy donors. 13 Jbeta primers and 60 Vbeta primers were used for the PCR. Produced via immunoSEQ multiplex PCR; TCRdb's table is partial and in-frame only. The profile shows 150,000 or so clones, less than 90% of them singletons. The sample taken for sequencing was PBMCs. The receptors originated from a woman between 50 and 59 years old in good health and CMV-seropositive.

The J gene is TRBJ1-5, the V gene TRBV7-8, with TRBD1 matching 8 bases. V shed 2 bases, J shed 5 bases, and the junction held 11 bases outside the gene matches. Germline V CDR1 and CDR2: SGHVS, FQNEAQ. The CDR3 runs to 17 residues. The CDR3 is CASSLNLHRGAYQPQHF. In DNA form, the CDR3 reads TGTGCCAGCAGCTTAAACCTTCACAGGGGGGCTTATCAGCCCCAGCATTTT.

The V gene is TRBV25-1, the J gene TRBJ2-5, with 9 bases fitting TRBD1. The end of the DNA aligns better with TRBJ2-7, so the J call may be wrong. There are 15 residues in the CDR3. CDR1 and CDR2 from the germline V gene are MGHDK and SYGVNS. The CDR3 protein is CASSESRDRVSEQYF. The DNA for the CDR3 is TGTGCCAGCAGTGAGAGCCGGGACAGGGTGTCCGAGCAGTACTTC.

This clone came up once. V is TRBV7-8 and J is TRBJ2-5; TRBD2 agrees at 8 bases. The CDR3 length is 16 residues. V gave up 5 bases and J gave up 6 bases; unmatched junction bases: 14. Germline assignment: CDR1 SGHVS and CDR2 FQNEAQ. This chain's CDR3 is CASSPSGMSGSQTQYF. The CDR3 DNA is TGTGCCAGCAGCCCCTCCGGGATGAGCGGGAGTCAGACCCAGTACTTC. The full variable domain, completed using reference TRBV7-8 and TRBJ2-5, is GAGVSQSPRYKVAKRGQDVALRCDPISGHVSLFWYQQALGQGPEFLTYFQNEAQLDKSGLPSDRFFAERPEGSVSTLKIQRTQQEDSAVYLCASSPSGMSGSQTQYFGPGTRLLVL.

V gene TRBV7-2 combines with J gene TRBJ1-2; 8 bases match TRBD1. CDR1 is SGHTA and CDR2 is FQGNSA in the germline V gene. V lost 5 bases, J lost 8 bases, and 7 bases stayed unmatched. The CDR3 runs 13 residues. The chain's CDR3 is CASSLGTGQGYTF. The CDR3 nucleotides read TGTGCCAGCAGCCTCGGGACAGGTCAGGGCTACACCTTC.

The chain uses TRBV9 and TRBJ2-1; TRBD2 might be the D (7 bases). Looked up from germline, CDR1 is SGDLS and CDR2 is YYNGEE. V lost 3 bases and J lost 0, with 16 bases in between. CDR3 length: 17 amino acids. The CDR3 here is CASSGQFGGRSYNEQFF. The CDR3, as DNA: TGTGCCAGCAGCGGACAGTTCGGGGGGCGCTCCTACAATGAGCAGTTCTTC.

J is TRBJ2-1 and V is TRBV28, with TRBD1 identical over 11 bases. Trimming cost V 3 bases and J 5 bases; bases outside gene matches: 6. The CDR3 is 16 residues long. CDR1 is MDHEN and CDR2 is SYDVKM in the germline V gene. The CDR3 is CASSFSLGQGDNEQFF. The CDR3 nucleotides read TGTGCCAGCAGTTTTTCCCTGGGACAGGGGGACAATGAGCAGTTCTTC.